This T cell receptor beta chain was identified during a study of T cell responses to AZD1222 COVID-19 vaccine (dated by TCRdb to the early 2020s). Some background on the complete study: A total of just over 230 trial participants underwent TCR sequencing, of whom 200 to 220 had received two doses of AZD1222 and about 25 had received two doses of the MenACWY control vaccine. Enrollment into the trials was organized by age into subgroups of 18-55, 56-69 and 70-plus years, and those subgroups contained about 160, 30 and 59 TCR-sequenced participants, respectively. The paper as a whole reports these results and caveats: The vaccine-associated CD4 TCRs covered the entire spike protein, and the dominant responses fell in regions 160-218 and 743-854. Participants were mostly white British and included more females than males, and it was suggested by the authors that clonal diversity may have been underestimated. Because no day 14 peak-response samples were available, the repertoires could be characterized only after the peak T cell response. Conclusions about previously exposed vaccinees were limited because only six or seven AZD1222 recipients were SARS-CoV-2 seropositive at baseline. In the small 56-69-year group, the increase in depth fell short of significance, most likely because of low power. Spike-specific TCR breadth and depth rose significantly after two AZD1222 doses compared with day 0 and with MenACWY recipients. Nearly half of unique spike-specific TCRs reportedly recognized epitopes outside regions mutated in the B.1.351 and B.1.1.7 variants.

The time point label, read with the paper, signifies: baseline before first vaccination. The treatment or condition label for this specimen denotes: meningococcal conjugate vaccine given as trial control. Samples from vaccinated people were obtained from the UK trials COV001 and COV002, which included a single-blind randomized controlled phase 2/3 trial of AZD1222 (ChAdOx1 nCoV-19) in healthy adults. For TCRbeta chain sequencing, PBMC samples from trial participants were taken at day 0 and at day 28 after the second dose. For this clone: There is no known antigen for this receptor. The sample holds no much larger clone one base away, and base qualities are not on file.

The CDR3 regions of human TCRbeta chains were subjected to immunosequencing. Concerning the study's data processing: TCRs in the repertoires were matched against a reference library of SARS-CoV-2-specific TCRs that had been generated with the MIRA antigen-specificity platform. Breadth was defined as the fraction of unique TCRs that were SARS-CoV-2-associated, and depth was defined as the fraction of total T cells that were SARS-CoV-2-associated. Each spike-specific TCR was assigned to its reactive spike region and to a CD4 or CD8 class using the MIRA data. Log10-transformed breadth and depth values were compared by one-way ANOVA with Sidak's multiple comparisons tests. This is the immuneACCESS table as TCRdb keeps it, with only in-frame sequences that have V and J called. A part of the clones is gone; compared with another copy, unresolved V genes explain less than half, and the rest is unexplained. V and J calls and clone size are given by that table; D and trimming were obtained from the DNA. In this sample the table shows 150,000 to 180,000 clones, roughly nine tenths of which occur a single time. The ten largest clones take up 4.5% to 6% of the sample.

The source material was peripheral blood, sampled on day 0 of MenACWY control vaccination. This TCR was recovered from an adult in good health.

The CDR3 is CASSLDGKNYEKLFF. The nucleotide sequence reads as follows: TGTGCCAGCAGCTTAGATGGGAAAAACTACGAAAAACTGTTTTTT. The rearrangement combines TRBV7-9 with TRBJ1-4; too little of a D gene remains to name it. The CDR3 runs 15 amino acids, cysteine and phenylalanine included. CDR3 DNA is the only sequence kept; it has 45 bases, read in frame from the first base. Trimming at the junction amounts to 1 base on V and 8 bases on J, and the germline ends lie 14 bases apart. In the germline V gene (reference sequence), CDR1 corresponds to SEHNR and CDR2 to FQNEAQ.